The 21 T cell receptor beta chains presented below share a single source sample, sequenced in a study of control samples from healthy donors and cancer patients. TCRdb keeps only in-frame clones here, not all; method: immunoSEQ multiplex PCR. The sample lists over 150,000 clones, almost 90% seen once, with around 1.4% in the top ten. Source material: blood. The receptor set was obtained from a woman in her forties or fifties in good health.

The chain links TRBV10-3 to TRBJ2-2; no firm D call. The germline gives CDR1 ENHRY, CDR2 SYGVKD. The CDR3 covers 12 residues. V dropped 6 bases and J dropped 6 bases, with 8 bases sitting between them. The DNA of the CDR3 is TGTGCCATCAGAAGGGAAGCCGGGGAGCTGTTTTTT. It is translated as CAIRREAGELFF.

In this sample, this clone turned up once. V and J are TRBV5-5 and TRBJ1-1; possibly TRBD1 for D (5 bases). Germline values: CDR1 SGHKS, CDR2 YYEKEE (reference sequence). The V and J ends lost 5 bases and 9 bases respectively, with 11 bases between them. This CDR3 has 11 residues. The CDR3 loop reads CASRRTDKAFF. The CDR3 DNA sequence: TGTGCCAGCAGGAGGACGGACAAAGCTTTCTTT.

V and J are TRBV10-3 and TRBJ1-6; TRBD1 agrees at 8 bases. The germline CDR1 and CDR2 sequences are ENHRY and SYGVKD. This CDR3 has 13 residues. J was trimmed by 7 bases and V by 11 bases; bases with no gene match: 7. The CDR3 bases are TGTGCCGCCAGTGGACAGGGAAATTCACCCCTCCACTTT. Translating gives CAASGQGNSPLHF.

The chain is built from TRBV5-6 and TRBJ2-1, with TRBD2 matching over 10 bases. This CDR3 contains 15 residues. Germline CDR1 SGHDT, CDR2 YYEEEE. Germline trimming cut 4 bases from V and 4 bases from J; bases unmatched to any gene: 5. CDR3 bases: TGTGCCAGCAGCCAAACTAGCGGGGAGTACAATGAGCAGTTCTTC. It yields the protein CASSQTSGEYNEQFF.

The chain combines TRBV5-4 with TRBJ2-4; weak D call: TRBD1 (6 bases). Trimming pared 1 base from V and 5 bases from J, leaving 16 bases between. The germline CDR1 and CDR2 sequences are SGHNT and YYREEE (reference sequence). The CDR3 totals 16 residues. The CDR3 coding sequence is TGTGCCAGCAGCTTGTGGGACACGGGTACGGAAAACATTCAGTACTTC. As protein: CASSLWDTGTENIQYF. The full variable domain, with the rest looked up from reference TRBV5-4 and TRBJ2-4, is ETGVTQSPTHLIKTRGQQVTLRCSSQSGHNTVSWYQQALGQGPQFIFQYYREEENGRGNFPPRFSGLQFPNYSSELNVNALELDDSALYLCASSLWDTGTENIQYFGAGTRLSVL.

The chain carries TRBV7-9 and TRBJ1-2; a possible D gene is TRBD1 (5 bases). V dropped 5 bases and J dropped 4 bases, with 17 bases sitting between them. Germline loops: CDR1 SEHNR, CDR2 FQNEAQ (reference sequence). The CDR3 has 15 amino acids. The CDR3 sequence is CASSAMGRNSYGYTF. CDR3 DNA: TGTGCCAGCAGCGCTATGGGACGGAATTCCTATGGCTACACCTTC.

The chain recombines TRBV27 with TRBJ1-1; D might be TRBD1 (5 bases). Germline CDR1 MNHEY, CDR2 SMNVEV (reference sequence). This CDR3 contains 13 residues. Trimming cost V 5 bases and J 0 bases, with 7 bases left between them. The CDR3 spells CASSTRVNTEAFF. CDR3 sequence (DNA): TGTGCCAGCAGTACCAGGGTGAACACTGAAGCTTTCTTT.

This clone showed up just once. The rearrangement links TRBV6-2 or TRBV6-3 to TRBJ2-2; 7 nucleotides agree with TRBD1. Germline V CDR1 and CDR2: MNHEY, SVGEGT. The ends lost 6 bases at V and 6 bases at J; junction bases unmatched: 10. The CDR3 has 15 residues. CDR3 sequence reads: CASSQGQWGSGELFF. The CDR3 coding sequence is TGTGCCAGCAGCCAGGGACAGTGGGGCTCCGGGGAGCTGTTTTTT.

This chain joins TRBV19 and TRBJ1-1; D may be TRBD1 (5 bases). The CDR3 has 19 residues. Germline V gene data show CDR1 as LNHDA and CDR2 as SQIVND (reference sequence). The ends were cut back, 3 bases at V and 1 base at J, with 24 bases in the middle. The DNA of the CDR3 is TGTGCCAGTAGTATTGTCTTAGGCAGGGCGTGGAGGGGGAACACTGAAGCTTTCTTT. This gives the protein CASSIVLGRAWRGNTEAFF.

V usage is TRBV30 and J usage is TRBJ1-4, with 7 bases fitting TRBD1. The CDR3 contains 14 residues. The germline V gene has CDR1 GTSNPN and CDR2 SVGIG (reference sequence). Trimming took 0 bases from V and 8 from J; bases not matched to a gene: 6. CDR3 bases: TGTGCCTGGAGTGTAGACAGGGCGGGCGAAAAACTGTTTTTT. Translated, it gives CAWSVDRAGEKLFF.

This chain joins TRBV28 and TRBJ1-2; unclear D gene. V lost 2 bases to trimming and J lost 3 bases, with 10 bases between them. There are 14 residues in the CDR3. Germline V gene data show CDR1 as MDHEN and CDR2 as SYDVKM. CDR3 sequence reads: CASSLPGRYYGYTF. CDR3 nucleotide sequence: TGTGCCAGCAGTTTACCCGGGAGGTACTATGGCTACACCTTC.

The V call is TRBV6-5, the J call TRBJ1-1; D uncertain. The CDR3 spans 14 residues. The germline V and J ends were trimmed by 0 bases and 9 bases, with 14 bases remaining between them. Germline-derived CDR1 and CDR2 are MNHEY and SVGAGI. CDR3 residues: CASSYSGSTLQAFF. In nucleotides, the CDR3 is TGTGCCAGCAGTTACTCGGGGTCGACACTTCAAGCTTTCTTT.

The chain combines TRBV29-1 with TRBJ1-1, with D uncertain. The germline V gene has CDR1 SQVTM and CDR2 ANQGSEA. CDR3 length: 13 amino acids. The V end was cut by 4 bases, the J end by 1 base, with 10 bases between. CDR3 nucleotides: TGCAGCGTTGTGCGGGGTACGAACACTGAAGCTTTCTTT. The encoded protein is CSVVRGTNTEAFF.

This chain connects TRBV5-4 to TRBJ1-4; tentatively, D is TRBD1 (5 bases). The CDR3 is 16 residues long. Germline V gene lookup returns CDR1 SGHNT and CDR2 YYREEE (reference sequence). V was pared by 0 bases and J by 5 bases, with 14 bases between. DNA of the CDR3: TGTGCCAGCAGCTTGGGTCGGGGGGTGCCCAATGAAAAACTGTTTTTT. This encodes CASSLGRGVPNEKLFF.

The count of this clone is one. The genes are TRBV5-5 and TRBJ1-1; a possible D gene is TRBD1 (6 bases). CDR3 length equals 17 residues. The germline gives CDR1 SGHKS, CDR2 YYEKEE (reference sequence). Trimming took 0 bases from V and 5 from J, leaving 20 bases between them. DNA for the CDR3: TGTGCCAGCAGCTTGGTTACGGAGGACGAGGGGGGGACTGAAGCTTTCTTT. It yields the protein CASSLVTEDEGGTEAFF.

The chain uses TRBV19 and TRBJ2-1; TRBD1 matches at 8 bases. The germline V gene encodes CDR1 LNHDA and CDR2 SQIVND (reference sequence). CDR3 length equals 16 residues. J was trimmed by 7 bases and V by 5 bases; bases with no gene match: 13. CDR3 in amino acids: CASSLSRDRIHNEQFF. DNA of the CDR3: TGTGCCAGTAGTCTCTCCCGGGACAGGATCCATAATGAGCAGTTCTTC.

This clone showed up just once. The rearrangement uses TRBV7-9 and TRBJ2-5, with D uncertain. The J call may be wrong; the DNA end is better matched by TRBJ2-7. Germline assignment: CDR1 SEHNR and CDR2 FQNEAQ (reference sequence). The CDR3 consists of 14 residues. CDR3 loop: CASSPRVFGDEQYF. The CDR3, as DNA: TGTGCCAGCAGTCCTCGGGTTTTCGGAGACGAGCAGTACTTC.

About this clone: One end of the junction fails to match germline, which may point to a read error. The rearrangement joins TRBV13 to TRBJ2-1; tentative D call: TRBD1 (5 bases). Germline V gene data show CDR1 as PRHDT and CDR2 as FYEKMQ (reference sequence). The CDR3 length is 14 residues. For the CDR3, the DNA is TGTGCCAGCAGCTTAGAAGGCAGGGTCAATGAGCGGTTCTTC. Its translation is CASSLEGRVNERFF.

The J gene is TRBJ1-5, the V gene TRBV7-9; a possible D gene is TRBD1 (5 bases). Trimming removed 8 bases from V and 5 bases from J, with 16 bases in between. The CDR3 loop spans 14 amino acids. The germline CDR1 and CDR2 sequences are SEHNR and FQNEAQ (reference sequence). DNA for the CDR3: TGTGCCAGCGCATTCGGCAGGGAACATCAGCCCCAGCATTTT. This translates into CASAFGREHQPQHF.

J is TRBJ1-6 and V is TRBV5-4; 7 bases agree with TRBD1. V lost 3 bases and J lost 10; bases outside the gene matches: 7. Germline V gives CDR1 SGHNT, CDR2 YYREEE (reference sequence). The CDR3 loop spans 14 amino acids. The chain's CDR3 is CASSSGTASSPLHF. Here the CDR3 DNA reads TGTGCCAGCAGCTCCGGGACAGCCTCCTCACCCCTCCACTTT.

This chain joins TRBV9 and TRBJ2-7; D perhaps matches TRBD1 (6 bases). The CDR3 consists of 13 residues. CDR1 is SGDLS and CDR2 is YYNGEE in the germline V gene. Trimming pared 3 bases from V and 4 bases from J, leaving 11 bases between. DNA of the CDR3: TGTGCCAGCAGCGGGAGGACAGATTACGAGCAGTACTTC. Protein sequence: CASSGRTDYEQYF.